The next 4 T cell receptor beta chains were all read from a single sample in a study of T cell responses to AZD1222 COVID-19 vaccine. Measured with immunoSEQ multiplex PCR; TCRdb has only the in-frame clones, and not every one. The sample consists of 150,000 or so clones, about 90% of them appearing once. The sample consisted of peripheral blood, taken on day 0 of AZD1222 vaccination. These receptors all come from an adult in good health.

This rearrangement joins TRBV5-4 to TRBJ2-7; D is uncertain. The CDR3 totals 15 residues. V was clipped by 0 bases and J by 1 base, with 11 bases between them. Germline V gene data show CDR1 as SGHNT and CDR2 as YYREEE (reference sequence). CDR3 loop: CASSLAPAKSYEQYF. Written as DNA, the CDR3 is TGTGCCAGCAGCTTGGCCCCAGCCAAGTCCTACGAGCAGTACTTC.

CDR3: CASSSIIRREGEQFF. The CDR3 nucleotides are TGTGCCAGCAGCTCCATCATCCGGCGGGAGGGTGAGCAGTTCTTC. The chain combines TRBV5-6 with TRBJ2-1; TRBD2 matches at 9 bases. CDR3 length: 15 residues. From germline, CDR1 is SGHDT and CDR2 YYEEEE. V shed 3 bases, J shed 9 bases, and the junction held 10 bases outside the gene matches.

CDR3: CASSLAGPGNTIYF. CDR3 DNA sequence: TGTGCCAGCAGCTTAGCAGGGCCAGGAAACACCATATATTTT. This sequence joins TRBV7-3 and TRBJ1-3, with a weak D call TRBD1 (5 bases). Looked up from germline, CDR1 is SGHTA and CDR2 is FQGTGA. The CDR3 consists of 14 residues. Trimming cost V 2 bases and J 4 bases, with 9 bases left between them.

V gene TRBV10-3 combines with J gene TRBJ2-3; tentatively, D is TRBD2 (6 bases). The germline V gene has CDR1 ENHRY and CDR2 SYGVKD. The CDR3 is made up of 15 amino acids. V lost 5 bases and J lost 4, with 16 bases in between. The CDR3 nucleotides read TGTGCCATCAGTCCCCCCGGGGGTCGGGCAGATACGCAGTATTTT. Residues: CAISPPGGRADTQYF.